A selection of T cell receptor beta chains follows, all from one sample in a study of human CD8 memory T cell subsets. TCRdb reprocessed the 5' RACE reads and stores each CDR3 protein as one record, lacking DNA. This listing includes fewer than 6,000 distinct CDR3 sequences. Sequenced: CD8+ T cells from PBMCs. The source of these receptors is a human donor in good health. Both conserved end residues are part of each CDR3. Fields, in order: V gene, clone size, J gene, CDR3 protein. Clone size is shown for a subset of rows, as once, few, many or a class of expanded clone.

TRBV24-1	-	TRBJ2-7	CATSDPRQPYEQYF
TRBV4-2	medium-sized	TRBJ2-1	CASSHTEASYNEQFF
TRBV28	-	TRBJ2-3	CATRRGRSTDTQYF
TRBV11-2	-	TRBJ2-1	CASSLDLGRGTSAGEQFF
TRBV4-2	-	TRBJ2-7	CASSDPLAGEGEQYF
TRBV5-8	-	TRBJ1-1	CASSPGEKQGQVGMNTEAFF
TRBV10-2	-	TRBJ1-1	CASSGTGVYTEAFF
TRBV6-5	-	TRBJ2-7	CASSSGTIGNEQYF
TRBV5-1	-	TRBJ2-7	CASSSGDSSNEQYF
TRBV6-5	-	TRBJ2-3	CASRLAGGADTQYF
TRBV28	-	TRBJ1-1	CASQTRQGLNTEAFF
TRBV4-1	-	TRBJ2-7	CASSPNREWYEQYF
TRBV6-5	-	TRBJ2-1	CASSSYRGQGEQFF
TRBV10-2	-	TRBJ1-6	CASSESRGGRNSPLHF
TRBV11-2	medium-sized	TRBJ1-1	CASSSPIGRNTEAFF
TRBV4-3	-	TRBJ2-1	CASSRGADPSNEQFF
TRBV4-3	-	TRBJ2-2	CASSPGSSGRGTGELFF
TRBV12-3/TRBV12-4	medium-sized	TRBJ1-1	CASQAGNTEAFF
TRBV15	-	TRBJ1-4	CATSRDVRQIPEKLFF
TRBV11-2	-	TRBJ1-2	CASSLGSYGYTF
TRBV20-1	-	TRBJ2-7	CSASPLAGAAYEQYF
TRBV20-1	-	TRBJ1-5	CSARFEGRSNQPQHF